The T cell receptor (beta chain) under discussion was sequenced for a study of post-analysis software for immune sequencing data. The overall study: Relapsing-remitting, secondary progressive and progressive-relapsing forms made up the multiple sclerosis disease courses. Study results and limitations: The F measure placed samples prepared in the same batch into strongly shared clusters. When compared against controls, multiple sclerosis patients showed significantly lower normalized Chao1 diversity. Patients carried roughly 5 TRBV segments more frequently than controls did, and TRBV5-6, TRBV5-1 and TRBV20-1 were among them.

The CDR3 is 17 amino acids. V lost 0 bases, J lost 0 bases, and 6 bases stayed unmatched. The V gene's germline CDR1 is SGHRS and CDR2 YFSETQ. This clonotype was seen only once. What it recognizes is unknown. Presence of unique molecular identifiers characterized the TCR beta cDNA libraries. T cells numbering 1 to 10 million yielded cDNA molecules that totaled about 500,000. TCRdb re-derived calls from the PCR reads in MiXCR, one entry per CDR3 protein. The sample holds some 800,000 distinct CDR3 sequences, around 42% seen once. The chain joins TRBV5-1 to TRBJ2-7, with 10 bases fitting TRBD1. The specimen was blood. The receptor's source is a girl aged 5-17 years with multiple sclerosis. CDR3 bases: TGCGCCAGCAGCTTGGTGGGGACAGGGGCCAGCTCCTACGAGCAGTACTTC. Translating gives CASSLVGTGASSYEQYF.